These 13 T cell receptor beta chains came from one sample sequenced in a study of CD8 T cells in ankylosing spondylitis. In TCRdb, the 5' RACE reads were re-called with MiXCR into one record per CDR3 protein. The table records roughly 150,000 distinct CDR3 sequences, around a third of them present only once. Sequenced material: synovial fluid, either unsorted or a sorted T cell fraction (not recorded which). These receptors all stem from a male donor with ankylosing spondylitis.

This chain connects TRBV4-1 to TRBJ2-1; the match to TRBD2 covers 8 bases. The germline gives CDR1 MGHRA, CDR2 YSYEKL. With V trimmed by 0 bases and J by 8 bases, 9 bases remained unmatched. This CDR3 spans 16 amino acids. The CDR3 nucleotides read TGCGCCAGCAGCCAAGATTTAAGCGGGAGACGGTATGAGCAGTTCTTC. It encodes CASSQDLSGRRYEQFF.

The chain carries TRBV6-6 and TRBJ2-7, with 9 nucleotides matching TRBD2. The CDR3 covers 13 residues. CDR1 and CDR2 (germline): MNHNY, SVGAGI (reference sequence). The J segment lost 0 bases and the V segment lost 8 bases, leaving 2 bases of the junction unmatched. Written as DNA, the CDR3 is TGTGCCAGCCGACTAGCGGCCTCCTACGAGCAGTACTTC. Its translation: CASRLAASYEQYF.

In its sample, this clonotype was seen many times. CDR3 sequence reads: CASSQDSGTLGNIGYTF. DNA of the CDR3: TGCGCCAGCAGCCAAGATTCAGGGACTCTTGGGAATATTGGCTACACCTTC. This chain joins TRBV4-1 and TRBJ1-2; a weak D match, TRBD1 (5 bases). CDR1 MGHRA and CDR2 YSYEKL come from the germline V gene. Between the trimmed V and J ends, which lost 0 bases and 7 bases, there was a span of 21 bases. There are 17 residues in the CDR3.

In its sample, this clonotype was seen once. This chain connects TRBV6-2 or TRBV6-3 to TRBJ1-2, with D maybe TRBD1 (6 bases). This CDR3 region has 12 residues. The V end lost 5 bases, the J end lost 6 bases, and 10 bases lay between the germline ends. Germline V gene sequence: CDR1 MNHEY, CDR2 SVGEGT. The CDR3 spells CASSTTGNGYTF. The CDR3 DNA reads as TGTGCCAGCAGTACCACAGGGAATGGCTACACCTTC.

The CDR3 here is CAISESAVGTQYF. CDR3 nucleotide sequence: TGTGCCATCAGTGAGTCGGCCGTAGGTACGCAGTATTTT. J is TRBJ2-3 and V is TRBV10-3; D call uncertain. The V gene's germline CDR1 is ENHRY and CDR2 SYGVKD. The CDR3 is made up of 13 amino acids. Trimming shortened V by 0 bases and J by 8 bases, and 9 bases separated the two germline ends.

In this sample, this clonotype turned up many times. The rearrangement links TRBV6-1 to TRBJ2-1, with TRBD1 identical over 8 bases. This CDR3 has 15 residues. The germline gives CDR1 MNHNS, CDR2 SASEGT. V dropped 9 bases and J dropped 0; count of bases not matched to a gene: 7. The CDR3 DNA follows: TGTGCCAGTGGGACAGGATCCGTCTCCTACAATGAGCAGTTCTTC. This gives the protein CASGTGSVSYNEQFF.

The rearrangement links TRBV24-1 to TRBJ1-1, with a possible D match to TRBD1 (6 bases). Trimming took 1 base from V and 0 from J, leaving 17 bases between them. Germline V gives CDR1 KGHDR, CDR2 SFDVKD. The CDR3 has 18 amino acids. The CDR3 sequence is CATSDFREAGALNTEAFF. The CDR3 DNA is TGTGCCACCAGTGATTTCAGGGAGGCAGGGGCCTTGAACACTGAAGCTTTCTTT.

The V and J genes are TRBV5-1 and TRBJ1-2; TRBD1 is a possible D gene (5 bases). Germline lookup yields CDR1 SGHRS and CDR2 YFSETQ. CDR3 length: 19 amino acids. V lost 0 bases to trimming and J lost 4 bases, with 25 bases between them. CDR3 nucleotide sequence: TGCGCCAGCAGCTTGGAAGGACGGGGGGGAGAGCTTACCCTCTATGGCTACACCTTC. It is translated as CASSLEGRGGELTLYGYTF.

Only a few counts were recorded for this clonotype. The V call is TRBV28, the J call TRBJ2-3, with 8 bases aligning to TRBD2. After removal of 4 bases from V and 4 bases from J, the junction contained 7 bases not matched to a gene. In germline, CDR1 is MDHEN, CDR2 SYDVKM. The length of the CDR3 is 15 residues. Here the CDR3 reads CASSSAGVTADTQYF. In nucleotides, the CDR3 is TGTGCCAGCAGTTCAGCGGGAGTAACGGCAGATACGCAGTATTTT. Variable domain in full (rest from reference TRBV28 and TRBJ2-3): DVKVTQSSRYLVKRTGEKVFLECVQDMDHENMFWYRQDPGLGLRLIYFSYDVKMKEKGDIPEGYSVSREKKERFSLILESASTNQTSMYLCASSSAGVTADTQYFGPGTRLTVL.

In this sample, this clonotype turned up many times. V gene TRBV7-2 combines with J gene TRBJ1-2; D remains ambiguous. V lost 1 base, J lost 4 bases, and 19 bases lay in between. The CDR3 extends over 17 amino acids. The germline gives CDR1 SGHTA, CDR2 FQGNSA. CDR3 DNA sequence: TGTGCCAGCAGCTTAGAGTGGGCGCCGCCCGGTGGCTATGGCTACACCTTC. Protein product: CASSLEWAPPGGYGYTF. Complete variable domain (other parts from reference TRBV7-2 and TRBJ1-2): GAGVSQSPSNKVTEKGKDVELRCDPISGHTALYWYRQSLGQGLEFLIYFQGNSAPDKSGLPSDRFSAERTGGSVSTLTIQRTQQEDSAVYLCASSLEWAPPGGYGYTFGSGTRLTVV.

The chain combines TRBV20-1 with TRBJ1-2, with a possible D match to TRBD1 (5 bases). Looked up from germline, CDR1 is DFQATT and CDR2 is SNEGSKA (reference sequence). Trimming took 6 bases from V and 4 from J, leaving 15 bases between them. The CDR3 runs 13 residues. This CDR3 reads CSAIPTDLYGYTF. CDR3 DNA sequence: TGCAGTGCAATACCGACAGACCTCTATGGCTACACCTTC.

This rearrangement joins TRBV2 to TRBJ1-1; D is uncertain. This CDR3 comprises 14 residues. The V end was cut by 1 base, the J end by 1 base, with 7 bases between. Germline CDR1 SNHLY, CDR2 FYNNEI. The CDR3 loop reads CASSEGPGNTEAFF. The CDR3, as DNA: TGTGCCAGCAGTGAAGGCCCGGGGAACACTGAAGCTTTCTTT.

As concerns this clonotype: A read error may be the cause here, since a much bigger clone is one base away. V is TRBV7-2 and J is TRBJ2-7; 8 nucleotides line up with TRBD2. From germline, CDR1 is SGHTA and CDR2 FQGNSA. The CDR3 consists of 15 residues. In DNA, the CDR3 is TGTGTCAGCAGCTTTCAACTAGCGGCCTCCTACGAGCAGTACTTC. Translation: CVSSFQLAASYEQYF.